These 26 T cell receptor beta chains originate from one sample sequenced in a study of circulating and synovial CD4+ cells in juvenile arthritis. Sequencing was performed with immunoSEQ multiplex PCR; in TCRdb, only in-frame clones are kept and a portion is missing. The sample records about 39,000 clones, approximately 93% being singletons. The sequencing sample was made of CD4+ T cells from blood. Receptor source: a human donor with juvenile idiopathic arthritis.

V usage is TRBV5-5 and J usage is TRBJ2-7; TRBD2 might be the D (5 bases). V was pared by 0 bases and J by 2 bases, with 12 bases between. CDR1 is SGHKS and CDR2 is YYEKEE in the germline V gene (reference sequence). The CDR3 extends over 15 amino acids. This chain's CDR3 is CASSLDFRGTYEQYF. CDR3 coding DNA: TGTGCCAGCAGCTTGGATTTCCGGGGTACCTACGAGCAGTACTTC. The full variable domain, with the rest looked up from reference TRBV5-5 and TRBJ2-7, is DAGVTQSPTHLIKTRGQQVTLRCSPISGHKSVSWYQQVLGQGPQFIFQYYEKEERGRGNFPDRFSARQFPNYSSELNVNALLLGDSALYLCASSLDFRGTYEQYFGPGTRLTVT.

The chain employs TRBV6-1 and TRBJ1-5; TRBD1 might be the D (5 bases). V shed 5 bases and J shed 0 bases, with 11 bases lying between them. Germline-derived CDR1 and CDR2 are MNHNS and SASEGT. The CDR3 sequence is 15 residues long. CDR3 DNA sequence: TGTGCCAGCAGTCTCGGACATTCTAGCAATCAGCCCCAGCATTTT. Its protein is CASSLGHSSNQPQHF.

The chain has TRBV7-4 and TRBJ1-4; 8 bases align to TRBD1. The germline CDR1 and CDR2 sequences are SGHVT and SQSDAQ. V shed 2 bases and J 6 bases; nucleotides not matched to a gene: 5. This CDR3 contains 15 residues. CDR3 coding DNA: TGTGCCAGCAGCTTATTGGACAGGGTATATGAAAAACTGTTTTTT. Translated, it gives CASSLLDRVYEKLFF.

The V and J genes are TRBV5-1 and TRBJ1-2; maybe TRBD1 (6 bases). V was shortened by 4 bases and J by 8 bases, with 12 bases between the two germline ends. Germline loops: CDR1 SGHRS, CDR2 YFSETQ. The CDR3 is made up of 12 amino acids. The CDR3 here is CASSQGTAGYTF. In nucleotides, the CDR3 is TGCGCCAGCAGCCAGGGGACCGCCGGCTACACCTTC. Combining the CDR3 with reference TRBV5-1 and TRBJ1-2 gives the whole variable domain KAGVTQTPRYLIKTRGQQVTLSCSPISGHRSVSWYQQTPGQGLQFLFEYFSETQRNKGNFPGRFSGRQFSNSRSEMNVSTLELGDSALYLCASSQGTAGYTFGSGTRLTVV.

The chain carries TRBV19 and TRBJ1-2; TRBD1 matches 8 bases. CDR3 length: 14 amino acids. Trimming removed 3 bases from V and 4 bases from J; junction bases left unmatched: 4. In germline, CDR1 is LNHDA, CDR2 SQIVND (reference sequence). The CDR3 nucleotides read TGTGCCAGTAGTATGGACAGGGTTGTCTATGGCTACACCTTC. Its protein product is CASSMDRVVYGYTF.

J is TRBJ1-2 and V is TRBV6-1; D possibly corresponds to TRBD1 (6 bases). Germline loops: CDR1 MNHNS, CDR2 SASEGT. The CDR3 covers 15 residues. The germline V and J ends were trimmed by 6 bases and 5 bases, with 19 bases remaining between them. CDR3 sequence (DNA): TGTGCCAGCAGGAAGGGTACAGGGTCTCTTTATGGCTACACCTTC. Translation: CASRKGTGSLYGYTF.

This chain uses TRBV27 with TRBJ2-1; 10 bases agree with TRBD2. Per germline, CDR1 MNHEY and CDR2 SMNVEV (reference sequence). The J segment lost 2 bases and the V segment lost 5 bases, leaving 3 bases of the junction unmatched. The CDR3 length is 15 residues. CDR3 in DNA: TGTGCCAGCAGTCCAAGCGGGGGGGCCTACAATGAGCAGTTCTTC. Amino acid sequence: CASSPSGGAYNEQFF.

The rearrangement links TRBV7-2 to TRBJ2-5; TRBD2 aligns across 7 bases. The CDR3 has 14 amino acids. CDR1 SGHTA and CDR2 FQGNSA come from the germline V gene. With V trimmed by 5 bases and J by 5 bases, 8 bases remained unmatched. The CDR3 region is CASSPEGLLETQYF. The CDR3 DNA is TGTGCCAGCAGCCCAGAGGGACTATTGGAGACCCAGTACTTC.

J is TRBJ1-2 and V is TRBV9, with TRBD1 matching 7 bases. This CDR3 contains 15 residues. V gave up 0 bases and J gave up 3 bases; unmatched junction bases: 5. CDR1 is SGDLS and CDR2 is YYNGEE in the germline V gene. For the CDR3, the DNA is TGTGCCAGCAGCGTAGATCAAGGGGGCGACTATGGCTACACCTTC. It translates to CASSVDQGGDYGYTF.

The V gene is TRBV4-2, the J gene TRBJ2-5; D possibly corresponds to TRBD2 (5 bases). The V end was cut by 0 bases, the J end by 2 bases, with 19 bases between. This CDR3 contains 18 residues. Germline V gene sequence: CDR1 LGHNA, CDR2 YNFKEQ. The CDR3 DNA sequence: TGTGCCAGCAGCCAAGATCCTATCCGGCTAGCCGAGCAAGAGACCCAGTACTTC. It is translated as CASSQDPIRLAEQETQYF.

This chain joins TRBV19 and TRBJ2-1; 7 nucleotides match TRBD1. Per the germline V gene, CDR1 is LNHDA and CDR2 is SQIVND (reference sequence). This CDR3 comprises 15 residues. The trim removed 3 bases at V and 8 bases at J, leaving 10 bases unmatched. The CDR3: CASSMGGQDQDEQFF. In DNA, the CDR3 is TGTGCCAGTAGTATGGGCGGACAGGATCAGGATGAGCAGTTCTTC.

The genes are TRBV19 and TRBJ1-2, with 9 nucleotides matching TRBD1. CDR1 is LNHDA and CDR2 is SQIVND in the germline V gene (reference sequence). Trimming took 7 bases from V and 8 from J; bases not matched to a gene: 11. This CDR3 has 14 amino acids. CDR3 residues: CASTPGTGFYGYTF. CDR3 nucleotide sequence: TGTGCCAGTACTCCCGGGACAGGGTTTTACGGCTACACCTTC.

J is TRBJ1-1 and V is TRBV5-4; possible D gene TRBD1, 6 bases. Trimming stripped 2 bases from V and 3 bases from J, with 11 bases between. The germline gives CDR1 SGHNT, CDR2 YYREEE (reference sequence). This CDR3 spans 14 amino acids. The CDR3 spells CASSLEGVDTEAFF. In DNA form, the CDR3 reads TGTGCCAGCAGCTTAGAGGGGGTGGACACTGAAGCTTTCTTT.

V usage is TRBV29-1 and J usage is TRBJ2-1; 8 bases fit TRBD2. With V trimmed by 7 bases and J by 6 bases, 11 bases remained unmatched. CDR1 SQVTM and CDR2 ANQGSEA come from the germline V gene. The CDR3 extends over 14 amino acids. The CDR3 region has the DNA TGCAGCGGGGAGCGGGGGCAGTCGGGCAATGAGCAGTTCTTC. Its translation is CSGERGQSGNEQFF.

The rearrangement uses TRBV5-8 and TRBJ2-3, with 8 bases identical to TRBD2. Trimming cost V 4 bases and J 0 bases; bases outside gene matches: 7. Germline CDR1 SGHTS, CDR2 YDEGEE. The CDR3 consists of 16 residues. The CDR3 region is CASSPGAGGSTDTQYF. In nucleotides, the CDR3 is TGTGCCAGCAGCCCCGGGGCGGGGGGCAGCACAGATACGCAGTATTTT.

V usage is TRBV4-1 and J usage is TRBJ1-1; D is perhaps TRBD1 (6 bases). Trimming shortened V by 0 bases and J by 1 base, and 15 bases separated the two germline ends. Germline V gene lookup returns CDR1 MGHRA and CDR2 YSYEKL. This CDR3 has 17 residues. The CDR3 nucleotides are TGCGCCAGCAGCCAAGACCCACAGGGAATGGGGAACACTGAAGCTTTCTTT. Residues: CASSQDPQGMGNTEAFF.

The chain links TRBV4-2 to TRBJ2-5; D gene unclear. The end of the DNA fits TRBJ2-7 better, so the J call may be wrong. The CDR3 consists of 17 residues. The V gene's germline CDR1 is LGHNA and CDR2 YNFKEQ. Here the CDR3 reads CASSPLGEASPTYEQYF. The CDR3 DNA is TGTGCCAGCAGCCCCCTAGGCGAAGCCAGTCCCACCTACGAGCAGTACTTC.

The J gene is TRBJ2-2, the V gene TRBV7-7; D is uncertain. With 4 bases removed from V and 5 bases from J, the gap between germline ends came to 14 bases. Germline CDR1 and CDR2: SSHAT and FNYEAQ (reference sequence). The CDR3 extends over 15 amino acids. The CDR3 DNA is TGTGCCAGCAGCTGGCGACATTGTAGGACCGGGGAGCTGTTTTTT. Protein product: CASSWRHCRTGELFF.

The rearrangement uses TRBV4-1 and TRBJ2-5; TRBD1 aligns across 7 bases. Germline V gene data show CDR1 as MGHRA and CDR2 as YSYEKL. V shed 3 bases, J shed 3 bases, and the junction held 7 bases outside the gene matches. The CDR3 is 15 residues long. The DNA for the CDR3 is TGCGCCAGCAGCCATGAGGGGACAGCCAAAGAGACCCAGTACTTC. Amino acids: CASSHEGTAKETQYF.

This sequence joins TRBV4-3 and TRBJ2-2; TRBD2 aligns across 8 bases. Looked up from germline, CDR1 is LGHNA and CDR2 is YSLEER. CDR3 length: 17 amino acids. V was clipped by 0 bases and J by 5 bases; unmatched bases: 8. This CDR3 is CASSQDGRQRGTGELFF. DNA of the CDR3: TGCGCCAGCAGCCAAGATGGGAGGCAGCGGGGGACCGGGGAGCTGTTTTTT.

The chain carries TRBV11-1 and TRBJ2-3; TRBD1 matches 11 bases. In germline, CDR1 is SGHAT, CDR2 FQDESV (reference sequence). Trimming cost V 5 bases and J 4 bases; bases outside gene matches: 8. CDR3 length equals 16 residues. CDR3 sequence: CASSPGTGGSADTQYF. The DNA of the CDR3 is TGTGCCAGCAGCCCTGGGACAGGGGGAAGCGCAGATACGCAGTATTTT.

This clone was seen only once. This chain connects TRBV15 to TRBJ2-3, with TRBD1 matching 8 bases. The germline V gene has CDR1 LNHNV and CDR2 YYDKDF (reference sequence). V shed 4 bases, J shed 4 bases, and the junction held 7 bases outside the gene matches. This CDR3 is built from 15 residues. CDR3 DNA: TGTGCCACCAGCACACGGGGACAGGCGGCAGATACGCAGTATTTT. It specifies CATSTRGQAADTQYF.

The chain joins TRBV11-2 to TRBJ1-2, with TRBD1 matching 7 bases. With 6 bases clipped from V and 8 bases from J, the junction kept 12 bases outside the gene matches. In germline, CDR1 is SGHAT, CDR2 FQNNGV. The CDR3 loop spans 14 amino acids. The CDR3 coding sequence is TGTGCCAGCAGTTACGACAGGGTTTATGAAGGCTACACCTTC. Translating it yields CASSYDRVYEGYTF.

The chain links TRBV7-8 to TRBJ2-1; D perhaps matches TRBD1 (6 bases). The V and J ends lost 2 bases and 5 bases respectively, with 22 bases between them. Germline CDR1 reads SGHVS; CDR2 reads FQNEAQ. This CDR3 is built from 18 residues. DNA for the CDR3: TGTGCCAGCAGCTTACCCACCGCCAACAGGGTCGCCGACAATGAGCAGTTCTTC. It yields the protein CASSLPTANRVADNEQFF.

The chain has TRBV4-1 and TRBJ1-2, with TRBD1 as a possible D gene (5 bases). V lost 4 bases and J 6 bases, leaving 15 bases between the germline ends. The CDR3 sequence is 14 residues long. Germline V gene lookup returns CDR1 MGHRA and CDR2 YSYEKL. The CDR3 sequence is CASSPIGGRDGYTF. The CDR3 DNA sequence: TGCGCCAGCAGCCCTATCGGGGGTCGGGATGGCTACACCTTC.

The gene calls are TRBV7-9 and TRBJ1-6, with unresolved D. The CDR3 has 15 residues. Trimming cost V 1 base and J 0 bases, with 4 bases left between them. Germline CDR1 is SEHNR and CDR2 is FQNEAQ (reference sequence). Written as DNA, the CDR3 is TGTGCCAGCAGCTTAGGCAGCTCCTATAATTCACCCCTCCACTTT. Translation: CASSLGSSYNSPLHF. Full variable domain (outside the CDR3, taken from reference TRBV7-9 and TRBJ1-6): DTGVSQNPRHKITKRGQNVTFRCDPISEHNRLYWYRQTLGQGPEFLTYFQNEAQLEKSRLLSDRFSAERPKGSFSTLEIQRTEQGDSAMYLCASSLGSSYNSPLHFGNGTRLTVT.